What follows is one TCR beta chain and its context. The J segment lost 6 bases and the V segment lost 4 bases, leaving 5 bases of the junction unmatched. CDR1 and CDR2 (germline): KGHDR, SFDVKD. The CDR3 extends over 14 amino acids. Authors' data handling: Estimates of nucleated cell counts were drawn from the amplification of reference gene primers. Profiling relied on immunoSEQ multiplex PCR, and the TCRdb table lists in-frame clones only, not all of them. V and J calls and clone size follow that table, whereas D and trimming were derived from the DNA. The sample lists roughly 120,000 clones, about 90% occurring once. The data were taken from a study of blood T cell repertoires in COVID-19. In the study overall: The United States, Italy and Spain supplied acute and convalescent COVID-19 samples. The analysed material was cDNA or gDNA that came from T cells, B-cell-depleted T cells, or PBMCs.

The chain carries TRBV24-1 and TRBJ2-3; 8 nucleotides align to TRBD1. Sequences were obtained from peripheral blood. The source of this sequence is a human donor in a cohort sampled during active COVID-19. The CDR3 DNA reads as TGTGCCACCAGTGAGGACAGGGAACTGGATACGCAGTATTTT. It yields the protein CATSEDRELDTQYF.